Each of the 3 T cell receptor beta chains below was sequenced from the same sample in a study of vaccination effects on CD4 cells after COVID-19 (dated by TCRdb to the early 2020s). Their specific antigens are unknown. Libraries were prepared through the immunoSEQ multiplex PCR assay. What TCRdb holds here is the immuneACCESS table cut down to in-frame rearrangements. Part of the clones is not present; checked against another copy, under half of the missing clones reflect an unresolved V gene, and the others are unexplained. Recorded for this sample are approximately 58,000 clones; more than 60% of them occurred a single time. The ten biggest clones cover around 2.9% of the sample. After approximately 11 days of culture, CD4+ T cells were isolated with the EasySep CD4+ T cell isolation kit. This material consisted of CD4+ T cells from PBMCs cultured without peptide, taken before COVID-19 vaccination. The receptors come from a human donor who received a COVID-19 vaccine.

This clone was picked up one time. This chain links TRBV19 with TRBJ2-7; 7 positions match TRBD1. The germline V gene encodes CDR1 LNHDA and CDR2 SQIVND (reference sequence). This CDR3 has 14 residues. The V and J ends lost 9 bases and 5 bases, in that order; junction bases with no gene match: 13. CDR3 nucleotides: TGTGCCAGGTATTACCGGACAGGCTGCCACGAGCAGTACGTC. It is translated as CARYYRTGCHEQYV.

This clone was seen once. The gene calls are TRBV5-1 and TRBJ2-2; D is unresolved. The germline V gene encodes CDR1 SGHRS and CDR2 YFSETQ. V was clipped by 0 bases and J by 1 base, with 10 bases between them. This CDR3 spans 16 amino acids. CDR3: CASSLGYGMNTGELFF. In nucleotides, the CDR3 is TGCGCCAGCAGCTTGGGGTACGGTATGAACACCGGGGAGCTGTTTTTT.

The chain carries TRBV12-3 or TRBV12-4 and TRBJ1-2; no firm D call. V gave up 3 bases and J gave up 5 bases, with 7 bases separating them. The CDR3 runs to 12 residues. For the CDR3, the DNA is TGTGCCAGCAGTTTCGGGCAGTATGGCTACACCTTC. Translation: CASSFGQYGYTF.